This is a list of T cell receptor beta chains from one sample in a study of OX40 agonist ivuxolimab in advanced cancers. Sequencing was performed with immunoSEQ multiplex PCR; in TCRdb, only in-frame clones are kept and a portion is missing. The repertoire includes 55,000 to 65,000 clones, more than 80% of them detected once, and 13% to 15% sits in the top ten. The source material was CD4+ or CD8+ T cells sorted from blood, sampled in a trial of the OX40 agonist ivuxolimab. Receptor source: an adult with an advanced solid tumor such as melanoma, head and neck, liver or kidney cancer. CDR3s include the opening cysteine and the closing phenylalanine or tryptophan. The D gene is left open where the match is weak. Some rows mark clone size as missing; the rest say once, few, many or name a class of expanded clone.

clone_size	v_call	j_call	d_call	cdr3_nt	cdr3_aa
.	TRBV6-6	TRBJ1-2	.	TGTGCCAGCGGAACACGGACCTATGGCTACACCTTC	CASGTRTYGYTF
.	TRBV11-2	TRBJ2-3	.	TGTGCCAGCAGCTCCCACGGGACTAGCACAGATACGCAGTATTTT	CASSSHGTSTDTQYF
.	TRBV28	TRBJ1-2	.	TGTGCCAGCAGTTCCCGGACGGAATACTATGGCTACACCTTC	CASSSRTEYYGYTF
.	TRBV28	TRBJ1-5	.	TGTGCCAGCAGTTTTAGGCAGCCCCAGCATTTT	CASSFRQPQHF
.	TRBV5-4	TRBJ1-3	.	TGTGCCAGCAGCTTGTCCAGGGGACCTGGAAACACCATATATTTT	CASSLSRGPGNTIYF
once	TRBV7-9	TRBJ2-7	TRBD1	TGTGCCAGCAGGCTACAGGGGGAAACCTACGAGCAGTACTTC	CASRLQGETYEQYF
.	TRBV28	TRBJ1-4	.	TGTGCCAGCAGTTTATACGGAGAAAAACTGTTTTTT	CASSLYGEKLFF
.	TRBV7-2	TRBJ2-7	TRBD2	TGTGCCAGCAGCTTAGGTTCGACTAGCGGGTACGAGCAGTACTTC	CASSLGSTSGYEQYF
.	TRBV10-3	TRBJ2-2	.	TGTGCCATCACTCCGAACACCGGGGAGCTGTTTTTT	CAITPNTGELFF
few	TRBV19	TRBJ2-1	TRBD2	TGTGCCAGTAGTACAAAACCGGGACTAGCGGGAGGGCATGGGCAGTTCTTC	CASSTKPGLAGGHGQFF
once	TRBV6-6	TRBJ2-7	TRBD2	TGTGCCAGCAGTTACGGGGGGACTAGCGGGAGCTACGAGCAGTACTTC	CASSYGGTSGSYEQYF